This T cell receptor (beta chain) is drawn from a study of blood T cell repertoires in COVID-19. The sample holds a few counts of this clone. The CDR3 is made up of 14 amino acids. With V trimmed by 5 bases and J by 6 bases, 10 bases remained unmatched. The germline V gene has CDR1 SGHKS and CDR2 YYEKEE (reference sequence). Some clones are missing from TCRdb's copy, which holds only in-frame ones; the method was immunoSEQ multiplex PCR. The sample records 190,000 or so clones, around 82% being singletons. The rearrangement joins TRBV5-5 to TRBJ1-2, with 7 bases identical to TRBD1. The sequence came from a man aged 35 to 55 who had recovered from COVID-19. Sequenced material: PBMCs or T cells enriched from blood (not recorded which). CDR3 amino acids: CASSRAPGGDGYTF. For the CDR3, the DNA is TGTGCCAGCAGTAGGGCCCCAGGGGGAGATGGCTACACCTTC.